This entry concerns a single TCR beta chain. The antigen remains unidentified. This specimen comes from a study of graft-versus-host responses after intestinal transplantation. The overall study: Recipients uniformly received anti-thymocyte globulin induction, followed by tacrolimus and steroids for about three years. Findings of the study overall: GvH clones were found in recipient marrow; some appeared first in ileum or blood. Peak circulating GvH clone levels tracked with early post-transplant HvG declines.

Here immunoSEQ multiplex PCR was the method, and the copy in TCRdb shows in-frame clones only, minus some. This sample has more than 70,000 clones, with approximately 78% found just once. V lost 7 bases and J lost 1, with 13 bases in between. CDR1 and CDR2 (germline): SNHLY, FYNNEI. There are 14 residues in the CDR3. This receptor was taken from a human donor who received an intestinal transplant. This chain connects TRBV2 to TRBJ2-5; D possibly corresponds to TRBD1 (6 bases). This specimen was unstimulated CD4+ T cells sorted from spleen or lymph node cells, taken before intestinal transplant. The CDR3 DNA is TGTGCCAGCACTTCCTGGACAGTCCAAGAGACCCAGTACTTC. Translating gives CASTSWTVQETQYF.